These T cell receptor beta chains were read from a single sample in a study of blood T cell repertoires in COVID-19. Data came from immunoSEQ multiplex PCR; TCRdb stores just in-frame clones and leaves some out. The sample lists tens of thousands of clones; 80% were seen once. Sequencing used peripheral blood. The source is a woman aged 80 or older with acute or convalescent COVID-19. The CDR3 runs from the conserved cysteine through the conserved F or W. Each record gives: J gene, V gene, clone size, CDR3 protein. Only some rows state a clone size, as once, few, many or a class for expanded clones.

J: TRBJ2-1; V: TRBV18; size: NA; CDR3: CASSPQAGLVYNEQFF
J: TRBJ2-1; V: TRBV24-1; size: NA; CDR3: CATHPSGSSYNEQFF
J: TRBJ2-2; V: TRBV27; size: NA; CDR3: CASRRLGSRANTGELFF
J: TRBJ2-7; V: TRBV6-5; size: NA; CDR3: CASSRADFYEQYF
J: TRBJ1-4; V: TRBV29-1; size: NA; CDR3: CSCRGEKLFF
J: TRBJ2-7; V: TRBV7-2; size: few; CDR3: CASSTNYEQYF
J: TRBJ2-1; V: TRBV12-5; size: once; CDR3: CASAEEFAYNEQFF
J: TRBJ1-2; V: TRBV5-6; size: NA; CDR3: CASSLPTGFYGYTF
J: TRBJ2-2; V: TRBV4-2; size: NA; CDR3: CASSQDPSLAENTGELFF
J: TRBJ1-1; V: TRBV30; size: NA; CDR3: CAWSVGGNTEAFF
J: TRBJ2-7; V: TRBV5-1; size: NA; CDR3: CASSLSQGPYEQYF
J: TRBJ2-7; V: TRBV30; size: NA; CDR3: CAWSARLRQGAYEQYF
J: TRBJ2-2; V: TRBV18; size: once; CDR3: CASSGTNTGELFF
J: TRBJ2-5; V: TRBV5-1; size: NA; CDR3: CASSLSGTIQETQYF
J: TRBJ2-5; V: TRBV9; size: NA; CDR3: CASSVGNSAEETQYF
J: TRBJ1-1; V: TRBV9; size: NA; CDR3: CASSFTANTEAFF
J: TRBJ2-1; V: TRBV12-2; size: few; CDR3: CASRNRDYLYNEQFF
J: TRBJ2-1; V: TRBV3-1/TRBV3-2; size: NA; CDR3: CASSQDPGLAGAEQFF
J: TRBJ1-4; V: TRBV19; size: NA; CDR3: CASSKDWYEKLFF
J: TRBJ1-6; V: TRBV4-1; size: NA; CDR3: CASSRNDPGQGPLAYSPLHF
J: TRBJ2-1; V: TRBV5-8; size: NA; CDR3: CASSLYSDEQFF
J: TRBJ1-1; V: TRBV7-3; size: once; CDR3: CASSLQGLDTEAFF
J: TRBJ2-5; V: TRBV7-2; size: NA; CDR3: CASSLSGRGETQYF
J: TRBJ2-1; V: TRBV20-1; size: NA; CDR3: CSASRRERNEQFF
J: TRBJ1-2; V: TRBV6-5; size: NA; CDR3: CASTETRGLGGYTF
J: TRBJ1-1; V: TRBV2; size: NA; CDR3: CASSPIKSGTEAFF
J: TRBJ1-2; V: TRBV7-9; size: many; CDR3: CASSLRTERSYGYTF
J: TRBJ2-2; V: TRBV2; size: once; CDR3: CASTLTSPGELFF